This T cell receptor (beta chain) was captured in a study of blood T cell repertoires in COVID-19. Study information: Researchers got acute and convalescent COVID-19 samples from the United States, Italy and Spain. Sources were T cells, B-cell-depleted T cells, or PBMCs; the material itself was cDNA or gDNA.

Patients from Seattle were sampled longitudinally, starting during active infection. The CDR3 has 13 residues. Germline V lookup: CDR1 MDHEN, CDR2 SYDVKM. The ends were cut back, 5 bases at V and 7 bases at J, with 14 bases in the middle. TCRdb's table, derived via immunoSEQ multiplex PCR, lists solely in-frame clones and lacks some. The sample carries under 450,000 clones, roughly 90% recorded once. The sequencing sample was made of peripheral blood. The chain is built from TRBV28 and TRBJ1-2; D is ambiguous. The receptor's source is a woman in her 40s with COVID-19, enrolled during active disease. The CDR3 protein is CASSESRFRGYTF. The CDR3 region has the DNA TGTGCCAGCAGTGAATCCAGGTTTCGTGGCTACACCTTC.